This TCR beta chain stems from a study of blood T cell repertoires in COVID-19. The ends were cut back, 7 bases at V and 2 bases at J, with 14 bases in the middle. The germline gives CDR1 SNHLY, CDR2 FYNNEI. CDR3 length equals 14 residues. Measured with immunoSEQ multiplex PCR; TCRdb has only the in-frame clones, and not every one. The data contain about 260,000 clones, roughly 90% of them singletons. The specimen was PBMCs or T cells enriched from blood (not recorded which). V and J are TRBV2 and TRBJ1-2; D not certain. The sequence was collected from a woman in her fifties or sixties who had recovered from COVID-19. The chain's CDR3 is CASKILESNYGYTF. CDR3 bases: TGTGCCAGCAAAATCCTGGAGTCGAACTATGGCTACACCTTC. Combining the CDR3 with reference TRBV2 and TRBJ1-2 gives the whole variable domain EPEVTQTPSHQVTQMGQEVILRCVPISNHLYFYWYRQILGQKVEFLVSFYNNEISEKSEIFDDQFSVERPDGSNFTLKIRSTKLEDSAMYFCASKILESNYGYTFGSGTRLTVV.